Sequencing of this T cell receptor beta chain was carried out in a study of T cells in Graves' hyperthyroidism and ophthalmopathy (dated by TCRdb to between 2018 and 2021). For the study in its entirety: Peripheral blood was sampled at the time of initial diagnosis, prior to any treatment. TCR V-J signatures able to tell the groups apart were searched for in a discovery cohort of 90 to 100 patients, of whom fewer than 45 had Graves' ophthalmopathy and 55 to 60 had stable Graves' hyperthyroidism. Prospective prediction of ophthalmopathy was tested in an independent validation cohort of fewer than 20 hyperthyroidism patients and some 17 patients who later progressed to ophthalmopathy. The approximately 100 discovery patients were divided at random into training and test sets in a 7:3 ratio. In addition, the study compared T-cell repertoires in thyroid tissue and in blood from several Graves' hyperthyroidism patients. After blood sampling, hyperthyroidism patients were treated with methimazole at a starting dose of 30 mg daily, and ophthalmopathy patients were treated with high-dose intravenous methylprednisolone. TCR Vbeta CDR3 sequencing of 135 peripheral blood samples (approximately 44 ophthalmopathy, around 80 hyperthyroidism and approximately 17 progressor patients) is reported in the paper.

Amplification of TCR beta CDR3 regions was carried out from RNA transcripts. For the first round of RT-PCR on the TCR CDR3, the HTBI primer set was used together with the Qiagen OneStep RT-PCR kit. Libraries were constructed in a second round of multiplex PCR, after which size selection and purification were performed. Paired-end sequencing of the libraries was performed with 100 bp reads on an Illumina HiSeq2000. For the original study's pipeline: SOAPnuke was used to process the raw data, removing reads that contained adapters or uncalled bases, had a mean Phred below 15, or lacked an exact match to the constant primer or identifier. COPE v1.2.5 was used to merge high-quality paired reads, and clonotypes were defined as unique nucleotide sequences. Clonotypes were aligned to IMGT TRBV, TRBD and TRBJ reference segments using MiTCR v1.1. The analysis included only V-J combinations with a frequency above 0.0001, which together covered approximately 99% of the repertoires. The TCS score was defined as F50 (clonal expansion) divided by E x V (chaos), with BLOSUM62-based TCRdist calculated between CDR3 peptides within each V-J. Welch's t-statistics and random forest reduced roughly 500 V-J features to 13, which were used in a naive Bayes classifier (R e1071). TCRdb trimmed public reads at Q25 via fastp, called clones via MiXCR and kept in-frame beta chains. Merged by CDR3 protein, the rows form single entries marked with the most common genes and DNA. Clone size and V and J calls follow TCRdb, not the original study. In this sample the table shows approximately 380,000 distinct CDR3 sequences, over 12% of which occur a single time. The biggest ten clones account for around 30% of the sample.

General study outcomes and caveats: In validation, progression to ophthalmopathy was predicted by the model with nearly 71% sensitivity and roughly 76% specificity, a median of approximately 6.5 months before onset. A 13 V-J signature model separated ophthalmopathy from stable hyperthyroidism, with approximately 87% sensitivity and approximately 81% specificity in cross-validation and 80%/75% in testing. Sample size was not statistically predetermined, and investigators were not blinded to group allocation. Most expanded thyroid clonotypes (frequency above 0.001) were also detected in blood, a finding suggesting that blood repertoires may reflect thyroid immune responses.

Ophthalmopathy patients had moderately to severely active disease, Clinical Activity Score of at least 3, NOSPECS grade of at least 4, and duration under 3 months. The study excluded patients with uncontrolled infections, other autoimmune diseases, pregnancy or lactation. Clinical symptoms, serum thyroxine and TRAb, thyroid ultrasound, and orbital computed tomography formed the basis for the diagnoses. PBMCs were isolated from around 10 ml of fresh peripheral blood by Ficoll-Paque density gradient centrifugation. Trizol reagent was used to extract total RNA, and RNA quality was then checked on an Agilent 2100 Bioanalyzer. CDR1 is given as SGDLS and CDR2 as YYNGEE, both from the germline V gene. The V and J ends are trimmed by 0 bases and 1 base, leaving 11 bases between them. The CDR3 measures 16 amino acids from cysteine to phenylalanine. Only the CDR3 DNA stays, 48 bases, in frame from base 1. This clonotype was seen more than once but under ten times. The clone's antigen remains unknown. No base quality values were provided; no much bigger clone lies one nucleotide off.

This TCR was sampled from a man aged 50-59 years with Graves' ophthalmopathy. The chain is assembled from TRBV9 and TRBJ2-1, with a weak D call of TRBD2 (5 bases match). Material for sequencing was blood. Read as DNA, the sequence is TGTGCCAGCAGCGTAGTGGGAGATGTATCCTACAATGAGCAGTTCTTC. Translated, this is CASSVVGDVSYNEQFF. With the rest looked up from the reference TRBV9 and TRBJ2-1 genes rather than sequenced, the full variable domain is DSGVTQTPKHLITATGQRVTLRCSPRSGDLSVYWYQQSLDQGLQFLIQYYNGEERAKGNILERFSAQQFPDLHSELNLSSLELGDSALYFCASSVVGDVSYNEQFFGPGTRLTVL.